The rows below give T cell receptor beta chains drawn from one sample of a study of shared clonotypes between healthy human individuals. TCRdb keeps only in-frame clones here, not all; method: immunoSEQ multiplex PCR. This table holds over a million clones, 75% to 85% found once. The specimen sequenced was memory CD4+ T cells from PBMCs. Source of these receptors: a young man in good health. Some clones in this sample may be carry-over from other donors' samples. Both conserved end residues are trimmed from each CDR3. The order of the fields is V gene, J gene, clone size, CDR3 protein. Some rows have no size entry. The others give once, few or many, or a class for an expanded clone.

V gene: TRBV11-2; J gene: TRBJ2-5; clone size: -; CDR3 protein: ASSLGQATETQY
V gene: TRBV30; J gene: TRBJ2-5; clone size: -; CDR3 protein: AWRAEETQY
V gene: TRBV18; J gene: TRBJ1-1; clone size: -; CDR3 protein: ASSQGPGWNTEAF
V gene: TRBV5-1; J gene: TRBJ2-7; clone size: -; CDR3 protein: ASSLEGGSSYEQY
V gene: TRBV18; J gene: TRBJ1-5; clone size: -; CDR3 protein: ASSPGGGQPQH
V gene: TRBV13; J gene: TRBJ2-7; clone size: many; CDR3 protein: ASSSQKYEQY
V gene: TRBV5-1; J gene: TRBJ2-7; clone size: -; CDR3 protein: ASSLRVAGLSYEQY
V gene: TRBV19; J gene: TRBJ2-3; clone size: -; CDR3 protein: ASRIRHSTDTQY
V gene: TRBV15; J gene: TRBJ1-1; clone size: -; CDR3 protein: ATSSRGGDTEAF
V gene: TRBV19; J gene: TRBJ2-4; clone size: few; CDR3 protein: ASSGVGPGTSGSLAKNIQY
V gene: TRBV11-2; J gene: TRBJ2-1; clone size: -; CDR3 protein: ASSLVLLAGGSHEQF
V gene: TRBV6-5; J gene: TRBJ2-1; clone size: -; CDR3 protein: ASSYGDSHNEQF
V gene: TRBV5-6; J gene: TRBJ1-2; clone size: -; CDR3 protein: ASSLVGPNYGYT
V gene: TRBV25-1; J gene: TRBJ1-4; clone size: -; CDR3 protein: ASSRETNEKLF
V gene: TRBV29-1; J gene: TRBJ2-6; clone size: -; CDR3 protein: SAASSGANVLT
V gene: TRBV18; J gene: TRBJ2-5; clone size: -; CDR3 protein: ASSPGQGRETQY
V gene: TRBV2; J gene: TRBJ2-5; clone size: -; CDR3 protein: ASSDRAAQY
V gene: TRBV19; J gene: TRBJ1-1; clone size: -; CDR3 protein: ASSIGRDRSEAF
V gene: TRBV5-1; J gene: TRBJ1-2; clone size: few; CDR3 protein: ASSLVPRAGGNGYT
V gene: TRBV4-1; J gene: TRBJ2-3; clone size: -; CDR3 protein: ASSQPSTDTQY
V gene: TRBV5-1; J gene: TRBJ2-2; clone size: -; CDR3 protein: AGKWEGPSNTGELF
V gene: TRBV7-9; J gene: TRBJ2-3; clone size: -; CDR3 protein: ASSLLPDTQY
V gene: TRBV10-3; J gene: TRBJ1-6; clone size: -; CDR3 protein: AITPGGNSPLH
V gene: TRBV6-6; J gene: TRBJ1-1; clone size: -; CDR3 protein: ASSPGTGYTEAF
V gene: TRBV30; J gene: TRBJ1-3; clone size: -; CDR3 protein: AWRSQGTGNTIY
V gene: TRBV18; J gene: TRBJ1-5; clone size: -; CDR3 protein: ASSPLARGSGQPQH
V gene: TRBV5-4; J gene: TRBJ2-2; clone size: -; CDR3 protein: ASSLQGDNPGELF